Sequencing of this T cell receptor (beta chain) was carried out in a study of T cell responses to AZD1222 COVID-19 vaccine (dated by TCRdb to the early 2020s). For the study in its entirety: AZD1222 recipients given second doses at about 4 weeks or at about 12 weeks were pooled, since spike-specific TCR depth and breadth were not found to differ between the two schedules. A total of over 230 trial participants underwent TCR sequencing, of whom some 210 received two doses of AZD1222 and about 26 received two doses of the MenACWY control vaccine. Trial participants were enrolled by age into subgroups of 18-55, 56-69 and 70-plus years, and roughly 150, 30 and 60 TCR-sequenced participants, respectively, were included in these subgroups. Study-wide findings and limitations: The 56-69-year group was small, and its depth increase did not reach significance, likely because of low power. Participants were mostly white British and included more females than males, and it was suggested by the authors that clonal diversity may have been underestimated. The vaccine-associated CD4 TCRs covered the entire spike protein, and the dominant responses fell in regions 160-218 and 743-854. Reportedly, almost half of the unique spike-specific TCRs recognized epitopes lying outside the regions that are mutated in the B.1.351 and B.1.1.7 variants. Conclusions about previously exposed vaccinees are limited, since just five or six AZD1222 recipients were seropositive for SARS-CoV-2 at baseline. After two AZD1222 doses, spike-specific TCR breadth and depth were significantly higher than at day 0 and than in MenACWY recipients. Because no samples from the day 14 peak response were available, repertoires could be characterized only after the peak T cell response.

The CDR3 regions of human TCRbeta chains were subjected to immunosequencing. The study's processing was this. Repertoire TCRs were checked for matches against a reference library of SARS-CoV-2-specific TCRs that had been generated using the MIRA antigen-specificity platform. Breadth was defined as the fraction of unique TCRs that were SARS-CoV-2-associated. Depth was defined as the fraction of total T cells that were SARS-CoV-2-associated. Using the MIRA data, each spike-specific TCR was assigned both to the spike region to which the TCR was reactive and to a CD4 or CD8 class. Log10-transformed breadth and depth values were compared by one-way ANOVA with Sidak's multiple comparisons tests. In its TCRdb copy, this immuneACCESS table keeps in-frame sequences only and misses some clones. Where compared with another copy, unresolved V genes explain less than half of these, and the others have no known cause. V and J calls and clone size are as listed in that table; D and trimming were resolved from the DNA. In all, the sample holds about 100,000 clones, and around nine tenths of those were seen once. Roughly 1.7% of the sample is taken by the ten largest.

Counted from cysteine to phenylalanine, this CDR3 has 12 amino acids. The DNA shown is the 36-base CDR3, in frame from base 1. Trimming at the junction amounts to 6 bases on V and 6 bases on J, and the germline ends lie 11 bases apart. CDR1 MDHEN and CDR2 SYDVKM are derived from the germline V gene. Notes on this clone: Its antigen is currently not known. Per-base qualities were not stored, and no clone one base away is much larger.

In light of the paper, this sample's time point label describes: baseline before first vaccination. Samples from vaccinated people were obtained from the UK trials COV001 and COV002, which included a single-blind randomized controlled phase 2/3 trial of AZD1222 (ChAdOx1 nCoV-19) in healthy adults. Trial participant PBMC samples were collected at day 0 and day 28 after the second dose for TCRbeta chain sequencing. The sequence was collected from an adult in good health. The sample was peripheral blood, taken on day 0 of AZD1222 vaccination. Recombination joined TRBV28 with TRBJ1-2; TRBD1 is a possible D gene, resting on 5 matching bases. The nucleotide sequence reads TGTGCCAGCAGCATCGCCAGGGATGGCTACACCTTC. This yields the protein CASSIARDGYTF.